These T cell receptor beta chains were read from a single sample in a study of T cells in Graves' hyperthyroidism and ophthalmopathy. TCRdb independently ran MiXCR on the multiplex PCR reads; one entry per CDR3 protein. The repertoire includes hundreds of thousands of distinct CDR3 sequences, more than 45% of them detected once, and roughly 8.2% sits in the top ten. The sample consisted of peripheral blood or thyroid tissue (not recorded which). The receptors originated from a woman younger than 30 with Graves' hyperthyroidism. Each CDR3 is given with its conserved first and last residue. A D gene is named only where the DNA matches it firmly. Size tells how often a clone was seen (once, few, many) or the class of an expanded clone, and some rows leave it out.

V gene	J gene	D gene	clone size	CDR3 protein	CDR3 DNA
TRBV25-1	TRBJ1-5	NA	few	CASTTSNQPQHF	TGTGCCAGCACCACTTCGAATCAGCCCCAGCATTTT
TRBV7-9	TRBJ2-5	NA	many	CASSSQGMGHETQYF	TGTGCCAGCAGCTCGCAAGGAATGGGGCACGAGACCCAGTACTTC
TRBV2	TRBJ2-2	NA	NA	CASGGTSAWGELFF	TGTGCCAGCGGAGGGACTTCCGCCTGGGGGGAGCTGTTTTTT
TRBV10-3	TRBJ1-4	NA	many	CAISESLSTNEKLFF	TGTGCCATCAGTGAGTCTTTATCAACTAATGAAAAACTGTTTTTT
TRBV2	TRBJ2-2	TRBD1	few	CASRVDRASGELFF	TGTGCCAGCAGAGTCGACAGGGCGTCCGGGGAGCTGTTTTTT
TRBV7-9	TRBJ2-6	TRBD2	NA	CASSPGGSSGANVLTF	TGTGCCAGCAGCCCCGGCGGGAGCTCTGGGGCCAACGTCCTGACTTTC
TRBV14	TRBJ1-1	NA	NA	CASSRTEGTNTEAFF	TGTGCCAGCAGCCGCACGGAGGGCACGAACACTGAAGCTTTCTTT
TRBV5-1	TRBJ2-2	TRBD1	NA	CASRNTDRGPGELFF	TGCGCCAGCAGAAACACGGACAGGGGGCCCGGGGAGCTGTTTTTT
TRBV7-9	TRBJ1-1	NA	NA	CASSPAAGMTEAFF	TGTGCCAGCAGTCCGGCGGCCGGAATGACTGAAGCTTTCTTT
TRBV7-9	TRBJ1-1	NA	few	CASLPGGGTEAFF	TGTGCCAGCCTTCCGGGAGGAGGAACTGAAGCTTTCTTT
TRBV7-9	TRBJ1-2	NA	NA	CASSSSAQIYGYTF	TGTGCCAGCAGCTCCTCCGCACAGATCTATGGCTACACCTTC
TRBV7-9	TRBJ2-5	NA	few	CASSLEGGEETQYF	TGTGCCAGCAGCTTAGAGGGTGGGGAAGAGACCCAGTACTTC
TRBV25-1	TRBJ1-3	NA	NA	CASARDISGNTIYF	TGTGCCAGCGCCCGGGACATCTCTGGAAACACCATATATTTT